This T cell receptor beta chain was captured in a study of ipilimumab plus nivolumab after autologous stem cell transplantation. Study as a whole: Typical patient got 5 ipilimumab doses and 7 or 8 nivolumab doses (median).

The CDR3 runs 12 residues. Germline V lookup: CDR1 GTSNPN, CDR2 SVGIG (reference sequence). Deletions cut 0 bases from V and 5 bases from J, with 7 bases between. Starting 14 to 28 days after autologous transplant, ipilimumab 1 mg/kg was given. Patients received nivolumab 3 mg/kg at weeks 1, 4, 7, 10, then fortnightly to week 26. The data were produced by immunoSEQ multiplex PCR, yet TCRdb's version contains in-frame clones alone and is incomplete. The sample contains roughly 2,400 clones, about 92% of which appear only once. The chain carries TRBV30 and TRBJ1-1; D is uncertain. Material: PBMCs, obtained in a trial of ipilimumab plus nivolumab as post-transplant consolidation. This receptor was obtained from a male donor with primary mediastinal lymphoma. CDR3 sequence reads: CAWSVPRTEAFF. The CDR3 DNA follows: TGTGCCTGGAGTGTACCCAGAACTGAAGCTTTCTTT.